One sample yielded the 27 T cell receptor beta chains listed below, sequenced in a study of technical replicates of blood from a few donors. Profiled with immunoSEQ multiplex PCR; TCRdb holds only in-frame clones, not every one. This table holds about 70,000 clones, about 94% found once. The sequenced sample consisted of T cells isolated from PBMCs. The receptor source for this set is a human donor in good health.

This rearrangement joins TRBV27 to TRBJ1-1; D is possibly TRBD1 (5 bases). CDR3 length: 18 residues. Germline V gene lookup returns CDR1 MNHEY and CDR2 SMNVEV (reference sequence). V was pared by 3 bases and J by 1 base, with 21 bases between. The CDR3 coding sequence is TGTGCCAGCAGTTTGGCAGGGATTCTTCTCAATGGGAACACTGAAGCTTTCTTT. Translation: CASSLAGILLNGNTEAFF.

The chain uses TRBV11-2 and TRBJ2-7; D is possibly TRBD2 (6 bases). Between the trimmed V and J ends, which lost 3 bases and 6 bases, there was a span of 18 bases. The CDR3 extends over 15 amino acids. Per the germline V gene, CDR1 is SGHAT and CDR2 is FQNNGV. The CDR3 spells CASSLTGLSGVEQYF. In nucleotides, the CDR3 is TGTGCCAGCAGCTTGACGGGACTGAGTGGAGTCGAGCAGTACTTC.

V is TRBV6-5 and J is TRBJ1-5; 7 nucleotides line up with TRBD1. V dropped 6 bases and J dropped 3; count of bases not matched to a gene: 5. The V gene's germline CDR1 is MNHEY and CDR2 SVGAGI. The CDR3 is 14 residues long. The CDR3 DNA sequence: TGTGCCAGCAGAACCGGGACAGACAATCAGCCCCAGCATTTT. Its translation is CASRTGTDNQPQHF.

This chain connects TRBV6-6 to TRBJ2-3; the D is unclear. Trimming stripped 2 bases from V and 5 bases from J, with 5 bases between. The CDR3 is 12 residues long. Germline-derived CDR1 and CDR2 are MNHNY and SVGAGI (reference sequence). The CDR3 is CASSYHLDTQYF. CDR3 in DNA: TGTGCCAGCAGTTACCACTTAGATACGCAGTATTTT.

The CDR3 DNA follows: TGTGCCAGCAGAACTAGCGTTTCCTACAATGAGCAGTTCTTC. It is translated as CASRTSVSYNEQFF. This chain uses TRBV28 with TRBJ2-1, with 7 bases matching TRBD2. Trimming cost V 6 bases and J 1 base; bases outside gene matches: 3. This CDR3 comprises 14 residues. CDR1 is MDHEN and CDR2 is SYDVKM in the germline V gene.

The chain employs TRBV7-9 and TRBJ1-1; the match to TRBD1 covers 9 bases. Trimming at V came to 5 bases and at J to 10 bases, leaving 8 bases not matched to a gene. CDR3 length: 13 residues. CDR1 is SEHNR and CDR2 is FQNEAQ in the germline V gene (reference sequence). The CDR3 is CASSQGTGFVAFF. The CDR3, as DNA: TGTGCCAGCAGCCAAGGGACAGGGTTTGTAGCTTTCTTT.

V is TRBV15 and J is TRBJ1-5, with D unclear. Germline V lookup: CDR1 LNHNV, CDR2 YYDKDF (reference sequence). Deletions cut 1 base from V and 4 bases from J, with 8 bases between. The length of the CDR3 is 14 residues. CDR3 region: CATSRGPENQPQHF. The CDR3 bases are TGTGCCACCAGCAGAGGTCCGGAGAATCAGCCCCAGCATTTT.

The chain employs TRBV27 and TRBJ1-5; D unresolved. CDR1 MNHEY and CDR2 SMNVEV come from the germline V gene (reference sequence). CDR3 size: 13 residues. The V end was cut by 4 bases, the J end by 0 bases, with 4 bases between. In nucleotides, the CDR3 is TGTGCCAGCAGTTCTCTTAGCAATCAGCCCCAGCATTTT. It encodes CASSSLSNQPQHF.

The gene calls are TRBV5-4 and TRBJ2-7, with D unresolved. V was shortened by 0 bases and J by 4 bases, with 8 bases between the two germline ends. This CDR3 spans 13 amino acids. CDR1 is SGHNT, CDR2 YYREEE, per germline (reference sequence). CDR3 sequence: CASSLARSYEQYF. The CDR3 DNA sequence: TGTGCCAGCAGCTTGGCCAGGTCTTACGAGCAGTACTTC.

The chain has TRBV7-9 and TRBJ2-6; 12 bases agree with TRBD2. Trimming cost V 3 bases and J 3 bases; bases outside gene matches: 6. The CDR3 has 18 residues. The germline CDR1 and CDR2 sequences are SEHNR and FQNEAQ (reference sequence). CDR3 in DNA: TGTGCCAGCAGCTTCCTAGCGGGAGGGCCAAGTGGGGCCAACGTCCTGACTTTC. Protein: CASSFLAGGPSGANVLTF.

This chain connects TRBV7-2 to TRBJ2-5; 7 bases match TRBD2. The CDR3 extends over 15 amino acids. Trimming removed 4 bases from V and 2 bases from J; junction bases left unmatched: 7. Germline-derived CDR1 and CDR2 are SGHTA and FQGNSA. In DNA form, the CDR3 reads TGTGCCAGCAGCTCCCCCCCAGCGGGGCAAGAGACCCAGTACTTC. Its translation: CASSSPPAGQETQYF. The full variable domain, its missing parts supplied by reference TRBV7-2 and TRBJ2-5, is GAGVSQSPSNKVTEKGKDVELRCDPISGHTALYWYRQSLGQGLEFLIYFQGNSAPDKSGLPSDRFSAERTGGSVSTLTIQRTQQEDSAVYLCASSSPPAGQETQYFGPGTRLLVL.

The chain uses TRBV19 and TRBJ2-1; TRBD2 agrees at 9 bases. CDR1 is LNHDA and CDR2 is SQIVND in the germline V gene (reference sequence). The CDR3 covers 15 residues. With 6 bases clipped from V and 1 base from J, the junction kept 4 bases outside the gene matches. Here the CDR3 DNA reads TGTGCCAGTAGCCGACTAGCGGTTTCCTACAATGAGCAGTTCTTC. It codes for CASSRLAVSYNEQFF.

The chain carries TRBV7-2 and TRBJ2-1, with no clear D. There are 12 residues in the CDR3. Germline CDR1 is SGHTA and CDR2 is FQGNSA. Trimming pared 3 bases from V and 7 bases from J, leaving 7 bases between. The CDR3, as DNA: TGTGCCAGCAGCTTGCAGTCGAATGAGCAGTTCTTC. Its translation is CASSLQSNEQFF.

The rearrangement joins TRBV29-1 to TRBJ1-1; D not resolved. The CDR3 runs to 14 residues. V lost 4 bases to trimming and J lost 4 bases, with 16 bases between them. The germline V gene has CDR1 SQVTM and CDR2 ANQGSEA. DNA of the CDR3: TGCAGCGTTGTGGAGGTAATGAGGAGCACTGAAGCTTTCTTT. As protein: CSVVEVMRSTEAFF.

The CDR3 DNA follows: TGCGCCAGCAGCTTGGCTCTAGCGGGCACCGGGGAGCTGTTTTTT. It is translated as CASSLALAGTGELFF. J is TRBJ2-2 and V is TRBV5-1; 8 bases are shared with TRBD2. There are 15 residues in the CDR3. V dropped 0 bases and J dropped 4; count of bases not matched to a gene: 2. In germline, CDR1 is SGHRS, CDR2 YFSETQ.

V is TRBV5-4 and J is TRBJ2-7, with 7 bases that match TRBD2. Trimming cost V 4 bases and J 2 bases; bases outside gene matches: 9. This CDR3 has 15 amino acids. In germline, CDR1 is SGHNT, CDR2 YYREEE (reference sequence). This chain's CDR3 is CASSPGLVGPYEQYF. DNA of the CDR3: TGTGCCAGCAGCCCCGGACTAGTAGGGCCCTACGAGCAGTACTTC.

The CDR3 bases are TGTGCCAGCAGCTTTGGGCTAGCGGGAGAAACCTACAATGAGCAGTTCTTC. Protein: CASSFGLAGETYNEQFF. The V gene is TRBV5-4, the J gene TRBJ2-1; 10 positions agree with TRBD2. J gave up 2 bases and V 2 bases, and 7 bases lay outside the gene matches. The CDR3 runs to 17 residues. CDR1 and CDR2 from the germline V gene are SGHNT and YYREEE (reference sequence).

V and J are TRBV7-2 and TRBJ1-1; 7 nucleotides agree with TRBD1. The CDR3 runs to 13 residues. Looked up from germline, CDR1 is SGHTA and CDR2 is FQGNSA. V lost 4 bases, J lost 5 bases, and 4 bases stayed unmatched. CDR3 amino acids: CASSSQGRTEAFF. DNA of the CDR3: TGTGCCAGCAGCTCACAGGGGAGAACTGAAGCTTTCTTT.

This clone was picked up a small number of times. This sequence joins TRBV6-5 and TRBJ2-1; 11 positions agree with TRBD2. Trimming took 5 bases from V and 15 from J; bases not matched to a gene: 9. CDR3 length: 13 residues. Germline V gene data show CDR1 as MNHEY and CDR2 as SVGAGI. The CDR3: CASSGTSGGLMFF. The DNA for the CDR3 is TGTGCCAGCAGTGGGACTAGCGGAGGCCTTATGTTCTTC.

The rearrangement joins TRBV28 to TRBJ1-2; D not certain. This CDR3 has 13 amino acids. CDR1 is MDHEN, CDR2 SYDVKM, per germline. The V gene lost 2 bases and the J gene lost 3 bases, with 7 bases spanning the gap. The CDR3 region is CASSLLVYYGYTF. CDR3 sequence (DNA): TGTGCCAGCAGTTTACTCGTCTACTATGGCTACACCTTC.

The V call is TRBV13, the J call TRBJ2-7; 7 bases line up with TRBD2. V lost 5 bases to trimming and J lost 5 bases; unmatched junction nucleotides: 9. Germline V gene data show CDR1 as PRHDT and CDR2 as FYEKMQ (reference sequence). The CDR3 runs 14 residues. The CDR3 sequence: CASSIERDPHEQYF. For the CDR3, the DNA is TGTGCCAGCAGCATTGAGCGGGATCCCCACGAGCAGTACTTC.

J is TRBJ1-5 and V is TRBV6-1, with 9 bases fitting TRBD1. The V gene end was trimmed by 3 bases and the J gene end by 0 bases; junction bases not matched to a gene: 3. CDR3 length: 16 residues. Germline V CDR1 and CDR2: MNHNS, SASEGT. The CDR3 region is CASSDTGGHSNQPQHF. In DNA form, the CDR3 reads TGTGCCAGCAGTGACACAGGGGGCCATAGCAATCAGCCCCAGCATTTT.

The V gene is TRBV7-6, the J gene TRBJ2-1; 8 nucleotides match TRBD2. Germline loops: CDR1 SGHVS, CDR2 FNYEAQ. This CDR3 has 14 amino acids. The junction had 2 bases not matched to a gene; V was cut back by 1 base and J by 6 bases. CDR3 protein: CASSLGGTSNEQFF. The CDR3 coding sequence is TGTGCCAGCAGCTTAGGGGGGACTAGCAATGAGCAGTTCTTC.

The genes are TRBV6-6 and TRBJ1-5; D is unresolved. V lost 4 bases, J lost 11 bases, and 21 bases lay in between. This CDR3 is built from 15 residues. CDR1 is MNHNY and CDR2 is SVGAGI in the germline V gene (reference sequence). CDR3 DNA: TGTGCCAGCAGTTTACTCCGGACTGAAATGGTTGCCCAGCATTTT. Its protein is CASSLLRTEMVAQHF.

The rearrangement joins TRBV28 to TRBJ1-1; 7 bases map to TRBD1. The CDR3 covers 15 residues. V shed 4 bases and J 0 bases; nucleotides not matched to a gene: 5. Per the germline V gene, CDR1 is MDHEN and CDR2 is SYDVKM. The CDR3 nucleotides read TGTGCCAGCAGTTCCGACAGGGAGGTGAACACTGAAGCTTTCTTT. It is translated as CASSSDREVNTEAFF.

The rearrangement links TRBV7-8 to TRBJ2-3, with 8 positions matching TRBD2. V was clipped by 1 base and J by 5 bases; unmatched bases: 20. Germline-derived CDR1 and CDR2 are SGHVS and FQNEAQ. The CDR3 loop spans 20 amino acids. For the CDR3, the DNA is TGTGCCAGCAGCTTAGAAATCCAGCGGGAGTTCTCAAGCTTGGGAGATACGCAGTATTTT. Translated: CASSLEIQREFSSLGDTQYF.

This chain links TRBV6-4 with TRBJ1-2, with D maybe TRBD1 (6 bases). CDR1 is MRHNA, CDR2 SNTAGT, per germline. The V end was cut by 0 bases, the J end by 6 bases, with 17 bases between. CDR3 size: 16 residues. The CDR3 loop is CASSDSNRAGENGYTF. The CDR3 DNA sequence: TGTGCCAGCAGTGACTCGAACAGGGCGGGGGAAAATGGCTACACCTTC.